Shown below are 5 T cell receptor beta chains from a single sample sequenced in a study of T cell repertoires in cytomegalovirus infection. TCRdb processed the reads anew with MiXCR; each CDR3 protein has one entry. The data contain just over 150,000 distinct CDR3 sequences, about 25% of them singletons. Sequencing was performed on PBMCs. These receptors all stem from a human donor in good health (CMV status not recorded). Some clones in this sample may be carry-over from other donors' samples.

The chain joins TRBV12-3 or TRBV12-4 to TRBJ2-6, with a possible D match to TRBD2 (5 bases). The CDR3 runs 15 residues. The V end lost 6 bases, the J end lost 2 bases, and 11 bases lay between the germline ends. CDR3 DNA sequence: TGTGCCAGCAGGCCCCAGGAGGCTGGGGCCAACGTCCTGACTTTC. Translating it yields CASRPQEAGANVLTF.

This clonotype occurred once. This chain links TRBV2 with TRBJ2-1, with D tentatively TRBD2 (6 bases). The V gene lost 11 bases and the J gene lost 0 bases, with 14 bases spanning the gap. This CDR3 has 14 residues. Looked up from germline, CDR1 is SNHLY and CDR2 is FYNNEI. CDR3 DNA sequence: TGTGCCGGCTCGCGGGGAGGCTCCTACAATGAGCAGTTCTTC. This encodes CAGSRGGSYNEQFF.

This sequence joins TRBV27 and TRBJ1-2, with D possibly being TRBD1 (5 bases). Trimming removed 6 bases at V and 4 bases at J, with 15 bases between. CDR1 and CDR2 (germline): MNHEY, SMNVEV (reference sequence). CDR3 size: 14 residues. The CDR3 spells CASSSPGRTYGYTF. CDR3 in DNA: TGTGCCAGCAGCTCTCCGGGACGGACCTATGGCTACACCTTC.

The J gene is TRBJ1-2, the V gene TRBV12-3 or TRBV12-4; D remains ambiguous. Trimming removed 5 bases from V and 3 bases from J, with 7 bases in between. CDR3 length: 12 residues. The CDR3 bases are TGTGCCAGCAGTCAGTGGGACTATGGCTACACCTTC. Translation: CASSQWDYGYTF.

The chain recombines TRBV7-4 with TRBJ1-1; D perhaps matches TRBD1 (5 bases). There are 15 residues in the CDR3. The ends were cut back, 7 bases at V and 2 bases at J, with 17 bases in the middle. The V gene's germline CDR1 is SGHVT and CDR2 SQSDAQ. The CDR3 nucleotides are TGTGCCAGCATCCAAATGGAGGGGATAAACACTGAAGCTTTCTTT. Its protein product is CASIQMEGINTEAFF.